One sample yielded the 28 T cell receptor beta chains listed below, sequenced in a study of T cell responses to AZD1222 COVID-19 vaccine. Clones were read by immunoSEQ multiplex PCR, and TCRdb kept only the in-frame ones, dropping some. The sample has about 90,000 clones; more than 75% are singletons. The specimen comprised peripheral blood, sampled 28 days after the second AZD1222 dose. The receptors here all came from an adult who received the AZD1222 COVID-19 vaccine.

This clone turned up a few times. The chain recombines TRBV5-6 with TRBJ2-7; the D is unclear. The CDR3 contains 15 residues. Germline V gives CDR1 SGHDT, CDR2 YYEEEE. V was shortened by 4 bases and J by 1 base, with 15 bases between the two germline ends. The chain's CDR3 is CASSGLQGESYEQYF. The CDR3 nucleotides are TGTGCCAGCAGCGGGTTACAAGGAGAATCCTACGAGCAGTACTTC.

The rearrangement joins TRBV28 to TRBJ1-2, with D unclear. With 5 bases removed from V and 5 bases from J, the gap between germline ends came to 6 bases. The V gene's germline CDR1 is MDHEN and CDR2 SYDVKM. CDR3 length: 11 amino acids. The CDR3 bases are TGTGCCAGCAGTACTTTTTATGGCTACACCTTC. It is translated as CASSTFYGYTF.

This chain joins TRBV5-5 and TRBJ2-2, with unresolved D. CDR1 and CDR2 from the germline V gene are SGHKS and YYEKEE (reference sequence). This CDR3 comprises 16 residues. V shed 0 bases and J shed 1 base, with 10 bases lying between them. The CDR3 DNA follows: TGTGCCAGCAGCTTGGTAGGGCACTGGAACACCGGGGAGCTGTTTTTT. Encoded protein: CASSLVGHWNTGELFF.

The chain uses TRBV6-5 and TRBJ2-7, with a tentative D call TRBD2 (5 bases). CDR3 size: 11 residues. In germline, CDR1 is MNHEY, CDR2 SVGAGI. V was trimmed by 6 bases and J by 6 bases, leaving 9 bases between them. In nucleotides, the CDR3 is TGTGCCAGCAGCCAAGGGAGCGAGCAGTACTTC. Protein product: CASSQGSEQYF.

This rearrangement joins TRBV9 to TRBJ2-2, with 7 bases lining up with TRBD2. V lost 4 bases to trimming and J lost 4 bases; unmatched junction nucleotides: 10. CDR1 is SGDLS and CDR2 is YYNGEE in the germline V gene. The CDR3 runs to 16 residues. The CDR3 sequence: CASSPSSGRGTGELFF. CDR3 coding DNA: TGTGCCAGCAGCCCTTCTAGCGGTCGGGGCACCGGGGAGCTGTTTTTT.

The rearrangement links TRBV2 to TRBJ2-2, with D possibly being TRBD2 (7 bases). This CDR3 has 15 amino acids. Germline CDR1 and CDR2: SNHLY and FYNNEI. Trimming left V 3 bases short and J 4 bases short, with 12 bases between. DNA of the CDR3: TGTGCCAGCAGTGATCGGGGGGCTGGCACCGGGGAGCTGTTTTTT. Its translation: CASSDRGAGTGELFF.

V gene TRBV27 combines with J gene TRBJ2-6; D is unresolved. CDR3 length equals 13 residues. The V end lost 3 bases, the J end lost 4 bases, and 4 bases lay between the germline ends. The germline V gene has CDR1 MNHEY and CDR2 SMNVEV (reference sequence). Here the CDR3 DNA reads TGTGCCAGCAGTTTTCGGGGGGCCAACGTCCTGACTTTC. Translation: CASSFRGANVLTF.

The chain couples TRBV4-1 to TRBJ1-1, with a weak D call TRBD1 (6 bases). This CDR3 is built from 16 residues. V lost 3 bases, J lost 0 bases, and 14 bases lay in between. CDR1 and CDR2 (germline): MGHRA, YSYEKL. This CDR3 reads CASSHNRVSMNTEAFF. CDR3 bases: TGCGCCAGCAGCCACAACAGGGTATCCATGAACACTGAAGCTTTCTTT.

The genes are TRBV2 and TRBJ1-5, with unresolved D. From germline, CDR1 is SNHLY and CDR2 FYNNEI. This CDR3 spans 18 amino acids. Trimming stripped 3 bases from V and 0 bases from J, with 18 bases between. The CDR3 coding sequence is TGTGCCAGCAGTGATCTGTTAACAGCTCCTAATAGCAATCAGCCCCAGCATTTT. This translates into CASSDLLTAPNSNQPQHF.

The chain has TRBV7-2 and TRBJ1-1; tentatively, D is TRBD1 (5 bases). V dropped 2 bases and J dropped 0 bases, with 7 bases sitting between them. The CDR3 consists of 14 residues. Germline CDR1 is SGHTA and CDR2 is FQGNSA. CDR3 bases: TGTGCCAGCAGCTTACAGGGAATGAACACTGAAGCTTTCTTT. This codes for CASSLQGMNTEAFF.

CDR3 DNA: TGTGCCAGCAGTTTCCGGGACAGCTCCTACGAGCAGTACTTC. Translated: CASSFRDSSYEQYF. V usage is TRBV6-5 and J usage is TRBJ2-7; TRBD1 aligns across 7 bases. This CDR3 region has 14 residues. J lost 0 bases, V lost 4 bases, and 3 bases had no gene match. Germline lookup yields CDR1 MNHEY and CDR2 SVGAGI.

As DNA, the CDR3 is TGTGCCAGCAGTCCCGGGAGATATTACACCGGGGAGCTGTTTTTT. This codes for CASSPGRYYTGELFF. The chain employs TRBV27 and TRBJ2-2; D possibly corresponds to TRBD2 (6 bases). CDR3 length: 15 residues. Trimming left V 5 bases short and J 3 bases short, with 13 bases between. Germline CDR1 is MNHEY and CDR2 is SMNVEV (reference sequence).

The chain is built from TRBV28 and TRBJ1-6, with 10 bases identical to TRBD1. V was clipped by 4 bases and J by 10 bases; unmatched bases: 7. Germline CDR1 and CDR2: MDHEN and SYDVKM. The CDR3 totals 15 residues. The CDR3 DNA is TGTGCCAGCAGTTCACCGGGACAGGGGCGGTCACCCCTCCACTTT. It encodes CASSSPGQGRSPLHF.

The V gene is TRBV24-1, the J gene TRBJ2-3; unclear D gene. Germline V lookup: CDR1 KGHDR, CDR2 SFDVKD. The CDR3 spans 16 residues. V lost 5 bases and J lost 6, with 20 bases in between. In DNA, the CDR3 is TGTGCCACCAGTGGGAAAGGCCAACACGCCTTGGATACGCAGTATTTT. It yields the protein CATSGKGQHALDTQYF.

The V call is TRBV9, the J call TRBJ1-1; D call uncertain. The V and J ends lost 2 bases and 5 bases respectively, with 10 bases between them. This CDR3 has 13 residues. CDR1 is SGDLS and CDR2 is YYNGEE in the germline V gene. CDR3 sequence (DNA): TGTGCCAGCAGCGTCGGACCCGGGACTGAAGCTTTCTTT. Translating gives CASSVGPGTEAFF.

The chain combines TRBV18 with TRBJ1-4; a possible D gene is TRBD1 (6 bases). CDR1 is KGHSH and CDR2 is LQKENI in the germline V gene. The CDR3 runs 14 residues. The V end was cut by 4 bases, the J end by 4 bases, with 10 bases between. The CDR3: CASSLRQDNEKLFF. In DNA form, the CDR3 reads TGTGCCAGCTCACTCCGACAGGATAATGAAAAACTGTTTTTT.

This clone was seen only a few times. This CDR3 reads CSATGSGNTIYF. The CDR3 coding sequence is TGCAGCGCGACAGGGTCTGGAAACACCATATATTTT. The rearrangement uses TRBV29-1 and TRBJ1-3; 7 positions agree with TRBD1. Germline assignment: CDR1 SQVTM and CDR2 ANQGSEA. The CDR3 spans 12 residues. V trimming: 7 bases; J trimming: 1 base; junction bases outside the gene matches: 1.

The chain links TRBV27 to TRBJ1-2; 9 nucleotides line up with TRBD1. Germline V gene sequence: CDR1 MNHEY, CDR2 SMNVEV (reference sequence). This CDR3 comprises 16 residues. V shed 3 bases, J shed 5 bases, and the junction held 10 bases outside the gene matches. The CDR3: CASSFSRTGAVYGYTF. The CDR3 nucleotides are TGTGCCAGCAGTTTCTCCCGGACAGGGGCGGTGTATGGCTACACCTTC.

This clone was seen just once. This chain connects TRBV29-1 to TRBJ1-2; no reliable D call. From germline, CDR1 is SQVTM and CDR2 ANQGSEA. This CDR3 comprises 14 residues. The V end was cut by 2 bases, the J end by 3 bases, with 13 bases between. CDR3 loop: CSVEPPGADYGYTF. The CDR3, as DNA: TGCAGCGTTGAACCTCCGGGCGCGGACTATGGCTACACCTTC.

The gene calls are TRBV28 and TRBJ1-2; D remains ambiguous. The CDR3 covers 11 residues. The germline V gene has CDR1 MDHEN and CDR2 SYDVKM. The ends were cut back, 7 bases at V and 4 bases at J, with 7 bases in the middle. The CDR3 protein is CASMGSYGYTF. CDR3 nucleotides: TGTGCCAGCATGGGTAGCTATGGCTACACCTTC.

The chain combines TRBV19 with TRBJ1-2; no clear D gene. The CDR3 runs to 16 residues. Trimming removed 7 bases at V and 0 bases at J, with 18 bases between. CDR1 is LNHDA and CDR2 is SQIVND in the germline V gene (reference sequence). CDR3 coding DNA: TGTGCCAGTAAGCGGGCCGCGGGGTTTGCTAACTATGGCTACACCTTC. Its protein is CASKRAAGFANYGYTF.

This chain connects TRBV20-1 to TRBJ1-1, with D hard to call. The CDR3 has 11 amino acids. V lost 4 bases, J lost 7 bases, and 10 bases lay in between. CDR1 is DFQATT, CDR2 SNEGSKA, per germline (reference sequence). The CDR3 protein is CSAMRDLEAFF. CDR3 DNA: TGCAGTGCTATGAGGGATCTTGAAGCTTTCTTT.

This clone was found once. The CDR3 DNA follows: TGTGCCAGTACCCTGGGGGACAGGACGGGTCAACCCCAGCATTTT. Translation: CASTLGDRTGQPQHF. This chain uses TRBV19 with TRBJ1-5; 8 bases line up with TRBD1. Germline V gene data show CDR1 as LNHDA and CDR2 as SQIVND (reference sequence). V was pared by 7 bases and J by 10 bases, with 15 bases of the junction left unmatched. The CDR3 length is 15 residues.

In this sample, this clone turned up once. The chain uses TRBV6-6 and TRBJ1-1, with TRBD1 matching 7 bases. J lost 4 bases, V lost 4 bases, and 3 bases had no gene match. This CDR3 is 13 amino acids long. Per the germline V gene, CDR1 is MNHNY and CDR2 is SVGAGI (reference sequence). CDR3 coding DNA: TGTGCCAGCAGTTTGGACAGGCTCACTGAAGCTTTCTTT. Translating gives CASSLDRLTEAFF.

In its sample, this clone was seen once. This rearrangement joins TRBV6-5 to TRBJ1-2; TRBD1 is a possible D gene (5 bases). The V gene's germline CDR1 is MNHEY and CDR2 SVGAGI. Trimming cost V 7 bases and J 3 bases, with 12 bases left between them. This CDR3 has 13 residues. The CDR3 protein is CASTLDTYYGYTF. The CDR3 region has the DNA TGTGCCAGCACCCTGGACACCTACTATGGCTACACCTTC.

V and J are TRBV7-8 and TRBJ2-3; 12 bases fit TRBD2. Germline V gene lookup returns CDR1 SGHVS and CDR2 FQNEAQ. This CDR3 has 16 residues. Losses at the gene ends were 2 bases for V and 2 bases for J; bases not matched to a gene: 2. CDR3 in amino acids: CASSLLAGGPTDTQYF. CDR3 nucleotide sequence: TGTGCCAGCAGCTTACTAGCGGGGGGGCCCACAGATACGCAGTATTTT. Combining the CDR3 with reference TRBV7-8 and TRBJ2-3 gives the whole variable domain GAGVSQSPRYKVAKRGQDVALRCDPISGHVSLFWYQQALGQGPEFLTYFQNEAQLDKSGLPSDRFFAERPEGSVSTLKIQRTQQEDSAVYLCASSLLAGGPTDTQYFGPGTRLTVL.

This chain connects TRBV29-1 to TRBJ2-3, with unresolved D. V gave up 5 bases and J gave up 0 bases, with 9 bases separating them. CDR3 length equals 13 residues. CDR1 SQVTM and CDR2 ANQGSEA come from the germline V gene. Written as DNA, the CDR3 is TGCAGCGTTCCCGCGAAGAGCACAGATACGCAGTATTTT. It is translated as CSVPAKSTDTQYF.

This clone was seen a handful of times. The chain uses TRBV5-4 and TRBJ2-3; 9 bases line up with TRBD2. The V gene end was trimmed by 1 base and the J gene end by 2 bases; junction bases not matched to a gene: 11. Per the germline V gene, CDR1 is SGHNT and CDR2 is YYREEE (reference sequence). CDR3 length: 18 amino acids. The CDR3 is CASSLPRSGGTYTDTQYF. The CDR3 DNA reads TGTGCCAGCAGCTTGCCCCGAAGCGGGGGGACCTACACAGATACGCAGTATTTT.